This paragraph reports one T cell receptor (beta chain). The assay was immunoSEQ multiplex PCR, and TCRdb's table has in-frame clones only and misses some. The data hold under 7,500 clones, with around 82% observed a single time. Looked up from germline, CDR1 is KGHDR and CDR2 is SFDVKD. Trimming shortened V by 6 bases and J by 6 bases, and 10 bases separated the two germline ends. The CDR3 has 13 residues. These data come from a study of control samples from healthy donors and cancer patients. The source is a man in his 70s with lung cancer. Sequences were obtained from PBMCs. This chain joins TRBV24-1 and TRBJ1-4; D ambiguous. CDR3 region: CATSPGFDEKLFF. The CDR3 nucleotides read TGTGCCACCAGTCCGGGATTCGATGAAAAACTGTTTTTT.